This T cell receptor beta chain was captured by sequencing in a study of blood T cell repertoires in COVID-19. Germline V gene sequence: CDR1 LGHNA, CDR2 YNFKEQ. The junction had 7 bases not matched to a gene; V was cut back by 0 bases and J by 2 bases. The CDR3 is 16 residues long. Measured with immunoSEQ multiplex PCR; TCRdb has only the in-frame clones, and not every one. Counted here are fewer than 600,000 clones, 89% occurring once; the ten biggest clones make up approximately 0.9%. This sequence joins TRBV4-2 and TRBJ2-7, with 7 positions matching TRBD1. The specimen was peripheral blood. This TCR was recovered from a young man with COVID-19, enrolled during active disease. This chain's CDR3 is CASSQDFGRGTYEQYF. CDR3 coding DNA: TGTGCCAGCAGCCAAGATTTCGGCAGGGGGACCTACGAGCAGTACTTC.